The 2 T cell receptor beta chains given below trace back to one sample, sequenced in a study of T cell repertoires in cytomegalovirus infection. TCRdb re-called the reads through MiXCR, storing one row per CDR3 protein. Among some 500,000 distinct CDR3 sequences listed, under 45% were seen once. The antigens these receptors bind are not known. Sample: cultured PBMCs, taken from culture after CMV antigen stimulation. The receptor set was obtained from a human donor in good health (CMV status not recorded). Some clones in this sample may be carry-over from other donors' samples.

The chain recombines TRBV4-2 with TRBJ2-7; tentatively, D is TRBD1 (6 bases). V lost 2 bases and J lost 1, with 12 bases in between. This CDR3 comprises 15 residues. CDR1 LGHNA and CDR2 YNFKEQ come from the germline V gene. CDR3 sequence reads: CASSQLVRGSYEQYF. CDR3 bases: TGTGCCAGCAGCCAACTCGTGAGGGGGTCCTACGAGCAGTACTTC.

Regarding this clonotype: One base away lies a much larger clone, so this may be a sequencing read error. This sequence joins TRBV5-1 and TRBJ2-7, with 13 bases lining up with TRBD2. CDR1 is SGHRS, CDR2 YFSETQ, per germline. J lost 2 bases, V lost 4 bases, and 3 bases had no gene match. This CDR3 comprises 15 residues. The CDR3 is CASSEGLAGTYEQYF. The CDR3 DNA reads as TGCGCCAGCAGCGAGGGACTAGCGGGGACCTACGAGCAGTACTTC.